This entry describes one T cell receptor beta chain. Study processing details: Nucleated cell number was recorded as an estimate derived from reference gene primer amplification. The data were produced by immunoSEQ multiplex PCR, yet TCRdb's version contains in-frame clones alone and is incomplete. For V, J and clone size, that table is used; D and trimming come from the DNA. The sample contains about 290,000 clones, around 86% of which appear only once. Participants, about 18 to 90 years old, spanned under 25 US areas. The study assigned cohorts using participant-reported clinical history. CDR3 length: 18 amino acids. The ends lost 6 bases at V and 8 bases at J; junction bases unmatched: 17. Germline V gene data show CDR1 as MNHEY and CDR2 as SVGEGT. The source of the sample is a study of blood T cell repertoires in COVID-19. In the study overall: From T cells, B-cell-depleted T cells, or PBMCs came the material, which was cDNA or gDNA.

Sequenced input: PBMCs or T cells enriched from blood (not recorded which). The gene calls are TRBV6-2 or TRBV6-3 and TRBJ2-1, with TRBD2 matching over 12 bases. The TCR originated in a woman aged 40 to 50 who had recovered from COVID-19. The CDR3 region is CASRPGLAGGGKLHEQFF. The CDR3 DNA follows: TGTGCCAGCAGACCTGGTCTAGCGGGGGGGGGAAAACTACATGAGCAGTTCTTC.